This T cell receptor (beta chain) was sequenced in a study of blood T cell repertoires in COVID-19. Germline CDR1 is SGHRS and CDR2 is YFSETQ. This CDR3 has 14 amino acids. The ends lost 3 bases at V and 7 bases at J; junction bases unmatched: 6. The repertoire was sequenced with immunoSEQ multiplex PCR; TCRdb's copy has only in-frame clones and lacks some. The sample shows under 200,000 clones, roughly 84% of them seen only once. This clonotype originated in a man over 45 with active or convalescent COVID-19. The chain employs TRBV5-1 and TRBJ2-1, with TRBD2 identical over 8 bases. The sample consisted of peripheral blood. CDR3 nucleotide sequence: TGCGCCAGCAGCTCTAGGACTAGCACGAATGAGCAGTTCTTC. Translated, it gives CASSSRTSTNEQFF.